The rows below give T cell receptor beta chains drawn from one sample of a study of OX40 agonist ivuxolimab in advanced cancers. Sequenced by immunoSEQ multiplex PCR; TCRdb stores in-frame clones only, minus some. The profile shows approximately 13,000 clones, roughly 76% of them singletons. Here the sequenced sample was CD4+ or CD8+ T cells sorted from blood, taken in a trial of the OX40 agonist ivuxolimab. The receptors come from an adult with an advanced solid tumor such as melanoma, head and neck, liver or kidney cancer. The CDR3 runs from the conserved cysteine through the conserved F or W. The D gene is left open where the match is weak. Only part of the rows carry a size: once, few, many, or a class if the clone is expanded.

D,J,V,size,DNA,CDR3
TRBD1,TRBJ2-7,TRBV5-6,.,TGTGCCAGCAGCGCACTGGGACAGGGGCTGTACGAGCAGTACTTC,CASSALGQGLYEQYF
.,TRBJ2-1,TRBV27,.,TGTGCCAGCAGTTTATACGGGGGCGCTAGCAATGAGCAGTTCTTC,CASSLYGGASNEQFF
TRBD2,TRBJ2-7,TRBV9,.,TGTGCCAGCAGCGTAGGGGGAGGGGCCTACGAGCAGTACTTC,CASSVGGGAYEQYF
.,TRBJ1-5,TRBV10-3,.,TGTGCCAACCCCCCCCCGGGGGCCTTCAATCAGCCCCAGCATTTT,CANPPPGAFNQPQHF
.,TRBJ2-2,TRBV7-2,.,TGTGCCAGCAGCTTCGCGAACACCGGGGAGCTGTTTTTT,CASSFANTGELFF
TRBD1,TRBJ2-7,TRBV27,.,TGTGCCAGCAGTTTACGGGACAGGTACGAGCAGTACTTC,CASSLRDRYEQYF
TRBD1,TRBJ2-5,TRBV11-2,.,TGTGCCAGCAGCCAGGGCGTGGGACAGGGCATAGAGACCCAGTACTTC,CASSQGVGQGIETQYF
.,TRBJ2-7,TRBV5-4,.,TGTGCCAGCAGCTTAACCGGTGCCGAGTACTTC,CASSLTGAEYF
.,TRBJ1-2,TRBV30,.,TGTGCCTGGAAGACGGGGTATGGCTACACCTTC,CAWKTGYGYTF
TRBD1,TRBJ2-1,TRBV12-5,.,TGTGCTAGTGGTTTGGTACAGGGGGCTTACAATGAGCAGTTCTTC,CASGLVQGAYNEQFF
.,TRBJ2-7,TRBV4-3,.,TGCGCCAGCAGCCAAGAGTCGGGAGAACCCTACGAGCAGTACTTC,CASSQESGEPYEQYF
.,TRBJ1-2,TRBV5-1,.,TGCGCCAGCAGCTGGGAGGGACAAGCTAACTATGGCTACACCTTC,CASSWEGQANYGYTF
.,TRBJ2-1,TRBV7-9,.,TGTGCCAGCAGCCCTCCCGGGACCGATTCCTACAATGAGCAGTTCTTC,CASSPPGTDSYNEQFF
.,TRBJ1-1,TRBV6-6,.,TGTGCCAGCAGCTTAGGACGGGGCACTGAAGCTTTCTTT,CASSLGRGTEAFF
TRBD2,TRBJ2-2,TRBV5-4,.,TGTGCCAGCAGCTTGGGAGGGCGGGAGACCGGGGAGCTGTTTTTT,CASSLGGRETGELFF
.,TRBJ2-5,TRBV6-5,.,TGTGCCAGCAGCCCGCAAGTGGCAGAGACCCAGTACTTC,CASSPQVAETQYF
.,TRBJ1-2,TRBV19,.,TGTGCCAGTAGTATAGATCTCGCAGCAAACTATGGCTACACCTTC,CASSIDLAANYGYTF
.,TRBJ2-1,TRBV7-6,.,TGTGCCAGCAGCTTAGCTGGGCCAGGGAAATATGAGCAGTTCTTC,CASSLAGPGKYEQFF
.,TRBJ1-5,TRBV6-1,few,TGTGCCAGCAGTGAAGAGGGCGGCAGCAATCAGCCCCAGCATTTT,CASSEEGGSNQPQHF
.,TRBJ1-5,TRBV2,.,TGTGCCAGCAGTGACTGGCGTCAGCCCCAGCATTTT,CASSDWRQPQHF
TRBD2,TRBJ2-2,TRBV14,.,TGTGCCAGCAGCCGACCTACCGGGACTAGCGGCACCGGGGAGCTGTTTTTT,CASSRPTGTSGTGELFF
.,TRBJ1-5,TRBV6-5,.,TGTGCCAGCAGTGTCGGCCGGCTCAATCAGCCCCAGCATTTT,CASSVGRLNQPQHF
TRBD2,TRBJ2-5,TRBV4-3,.,TGCGCCAGCAGCCAAGCCCCTTGGGCTAGCGGGGGAATGGCAGAGACCCAGTACTTC,CASSQAPWASGGMAETQYF
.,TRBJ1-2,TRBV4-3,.,TGCGCCAGCAGCCAAGGAGTTACGGAGAACTATGGCTACACCTTC,CASSQGVTENYGYTF
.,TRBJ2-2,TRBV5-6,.,TGTGCCAGCAGTGAGGGGGGTGTAACTTTCACCGGGGAGCTGTTTTTT,CASSEGGVTFTGELFF
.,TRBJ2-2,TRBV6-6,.,TGTGCCAGCAGTTACTCTCGACAGAACACCGGGGAGCTGTTTTTT,CASSYSRQNTGELFF
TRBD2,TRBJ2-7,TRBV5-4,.,TGTGCCAGCAGCTCGGGACTAGCGGGGGCATCCTACGAGCAGTACTTC,CASSSGLAGASYEQYF
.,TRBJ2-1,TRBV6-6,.,TGTGCCAGCAGTCCTGACCACAATGAGCAGTTCTTC,CASSPDHNEQFF
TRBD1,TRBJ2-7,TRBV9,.,TGTGCCAGCAGCGTAGGGGACAGGGGTAACGAGCAGTACTTC,CASSVGDRGNEQYF
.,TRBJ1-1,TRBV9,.,TGTGCCAGCAGCGTATACTCCGGGGACAACACTGAAGCTTTCTTT,CASSVYSGDNTEAFF
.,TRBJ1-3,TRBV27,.,TGTGCCAGCAGTTCCAGGGTGCAATCGGGAAACACCATATATTTT,CASSSRVQSGNTIYF
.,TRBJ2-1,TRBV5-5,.,TGTGCCAGCAGCGCCGGCCAGGGAATATATGAGCAGTTCTTC,CASSAGQGIYEQFF
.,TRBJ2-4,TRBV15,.,TGTGCCACCAGCGGGGACCGAAACATTCAGTACTTC,CATSGDRNIQYF
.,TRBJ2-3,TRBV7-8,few,TGTGCCAGCAGCTTAGCCTTGACAGATACGCAGTATTTT,CASSLALTDTQYF
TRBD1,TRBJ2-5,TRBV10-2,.,TGCGCCAGCCACAGGGGGGAGACCCAGTACTTC,CASHRGETQYF
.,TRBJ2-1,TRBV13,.,TGTGCCAGCAGCCTAGGGACCCAGGGGCAGTTCTTC,CASSLGTQGQFF
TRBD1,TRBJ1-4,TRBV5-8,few,TGTGCCAGCAGCCCGGGACAGGCAACTAATGAAAAACTGTTTTTT,CASSPGQATNEKLFF
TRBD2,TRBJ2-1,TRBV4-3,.,TGCGCCAGCAGCCAGGTGACTAGCGACTACAATGAGCAGTTCTTC,CASSQVTSDYNEQFF
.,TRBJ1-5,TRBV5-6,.,TGTGCCAGCAGCTTACAGAGCAATCAGCCCCAGCATTTT,CASSLQSNQPQHF
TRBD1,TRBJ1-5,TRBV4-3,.,TGCGCCAGCAGCCAAGATTCTGGACAGGGGGTTCAGCCCCAGCATTTT,CASSQDSGQGVQPQHF
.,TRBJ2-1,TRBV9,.,TGTGCCAGCAGCGTCAGGAGAGATGGCTATGAGCAGTTCTTC,CASSVRRDGYEQFF
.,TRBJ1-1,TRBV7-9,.,TGTGCCAGCAGCGTTCCGACGGGCTGGAACACTGAAGCTTTCTTT,CASSVPTGWNTEAFF
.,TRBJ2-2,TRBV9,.,TGTGCCAGCAGCCCGGTACCCTCGAACACCGGGGAGCTGTTTTTT,CASSPVPSNTGELFF
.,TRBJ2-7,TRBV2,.,TGTGCCACCCAGGGTAGGGACCGTACCTACGAGCAGTACTTC,CATQGRDRTYEQYF
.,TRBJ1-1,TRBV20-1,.,TGCAGTGCTAGACTTAACACTGAAGCTTTCTTT,CSARLNTEAFF
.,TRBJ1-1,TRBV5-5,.,TGTGCCAGCAGCTTGGGCTGGAACACTGAAGCTTTCTTT,CASSLGWNTEAFF
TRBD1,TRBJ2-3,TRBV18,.,TGTGCCAGCGACGACAGGGCGGGAGATACGCAGTATTTT,CASDDRAGDTQYF
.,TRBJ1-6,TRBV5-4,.,TGTGCCAGCAGCTTGGAGTGGCAGGGGAATTCACCCCTCCACTTT,CASSLEWQGNSPLHF
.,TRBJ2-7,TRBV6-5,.,TGTGCCAGCAGTGAGGGGGGCGGGGGCGAGCAGTACTTC,CASSEGGGGEQYF
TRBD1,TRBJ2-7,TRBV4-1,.,TGCGCCAGCAGCCAGTCCGGGACAGTCTCCTACGAGCAGTACTTC,CASSQSGTVSYEQYF
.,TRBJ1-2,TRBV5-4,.,TGCGCCAGCAGCCAAGAAGTCAGAGACTATGGCTACACCTTC,CASSQEVRDYGYTF
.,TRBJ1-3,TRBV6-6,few,TGTGCCAGCAGTCCCTCCAGGGGATCCGGAAACACCATATATTTT,CASSPSRGSGNTIYF
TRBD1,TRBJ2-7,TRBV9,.,TGTGCCAGCAGCGACGGACAGGGGTCCTACGAGCAGTACTTC,CASSDGQGSYEQYF